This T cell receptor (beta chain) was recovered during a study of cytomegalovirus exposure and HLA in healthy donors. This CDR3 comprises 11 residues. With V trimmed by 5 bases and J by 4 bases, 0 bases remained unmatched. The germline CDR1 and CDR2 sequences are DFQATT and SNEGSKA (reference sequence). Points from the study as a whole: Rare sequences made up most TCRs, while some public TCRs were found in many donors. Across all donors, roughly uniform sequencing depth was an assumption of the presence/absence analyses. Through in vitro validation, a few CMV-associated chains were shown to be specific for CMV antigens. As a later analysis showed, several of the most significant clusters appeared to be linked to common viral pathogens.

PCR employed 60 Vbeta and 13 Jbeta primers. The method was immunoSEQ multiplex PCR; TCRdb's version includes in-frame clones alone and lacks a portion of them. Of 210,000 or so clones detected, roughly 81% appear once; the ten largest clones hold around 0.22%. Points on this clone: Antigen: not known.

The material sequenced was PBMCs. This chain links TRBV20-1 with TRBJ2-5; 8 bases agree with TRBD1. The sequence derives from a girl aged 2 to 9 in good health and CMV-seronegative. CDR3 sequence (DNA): TGCAGTGCTGGGACAGGAGAGACCCAGTACTTC. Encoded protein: CSAGTGETQYF.